This T cell receptor beta chain was identified during a study of tumor-infiltrating lymphocytes in oesophageal squamous cell carcinoma. Trimming took 5 bases from V and 0 from J, leaving 10 bases between them. The CDR3 spans 14 residues. Germline CDR1 SGHAT, CDR2 FQNNGV. TCRdb itself ran the PCR reads through MiXCR, one entry per CDR3 protein. The sample includes approximately 12,000 distinct CDR3 sequences, approximately 50% seen only once; the top ten take around a third. The sequence was obtained from a male donor with esophageal squamous cell carcinoma. The J gene is TRBJ2-5, the V gene TRBV11-2; D unresolved. The sequenced sample consisted of esophageal tumor tissue. CDR3 protein: CASSRQTNQETQYF. As DNA, the CDR3 is TGTGCCAGCAGCCGTCAGACAAACCAAGAGACCCAGTACTTC.